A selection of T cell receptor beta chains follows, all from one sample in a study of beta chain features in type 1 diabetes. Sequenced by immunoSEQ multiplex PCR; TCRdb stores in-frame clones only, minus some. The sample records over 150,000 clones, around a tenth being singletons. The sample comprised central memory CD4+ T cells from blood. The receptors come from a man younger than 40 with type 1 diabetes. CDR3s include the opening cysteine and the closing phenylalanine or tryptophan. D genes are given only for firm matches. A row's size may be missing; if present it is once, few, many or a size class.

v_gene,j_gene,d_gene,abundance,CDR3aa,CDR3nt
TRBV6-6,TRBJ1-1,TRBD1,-,CASSYGQGTNTEAFF,TGTGCCAGCAGTTACGGACAGGGGACGAACACTGAAGCTTTCTTT
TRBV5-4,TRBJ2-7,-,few,CASSQVSSSYEQYF,TGCGCCAGCAGCCAAGTATCTAGCTCCTACGAGCAGTACTTC
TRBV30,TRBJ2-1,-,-,CAWSWRLGHNEQFF,TGTGCCTGGAGTTGGAGACTAGGGCACAATGAGCAGTTCTTC
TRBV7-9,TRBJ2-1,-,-,CASTKAGMAMYEQFF,TGTGCCAGCACCAAGGCCGGGATGGCAATGTATGAGCAGTTCTTC
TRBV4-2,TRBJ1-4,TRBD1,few,CASSQTGQGGEKLFF,TGTGCCAGCAGCCAGACGGGACAGGGCGGTGAAAAACTGTTTTTT
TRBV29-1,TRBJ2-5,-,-,CSVTPYQETQYF,TGCAGCGTTACACCTTACCAAGAGACCCAGTACTTC
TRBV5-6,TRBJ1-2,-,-,CASRRDLRGFYTF,TGTGCCAGCAGGAGGGATCTCCGGGGTTTCTACACCTTC
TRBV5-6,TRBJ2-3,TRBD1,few,CASSPRGRDTQYF,TGTGCCAGCAGCCCCAGGGGGAGAGATACGCAGTATTTT
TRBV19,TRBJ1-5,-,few,CASSFSNQPQHF,TGTGCCAGTAGCTTTAGCAATCAGCCCCAGCATTTT
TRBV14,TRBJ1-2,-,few,CASSQDYSYGYTF,TGTGCCAGCAGCCAAGATTACAGCTATGGCTACACCTTC
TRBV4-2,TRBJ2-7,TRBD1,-,CASSQGQGAYEQYF,TGTGCCAGCAGCCAAGGACAGGGGGCGTACGAGCAGTACTTC
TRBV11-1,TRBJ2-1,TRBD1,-,CASSPQGQRNYNEQFF,TGTGCCAGCAGCCCTCAGGGACAGAGGAACTACAATGAGCAGTTCTTC
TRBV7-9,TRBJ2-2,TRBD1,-,CASSQGARTGELFF,TGTGCCAGCAGCCAGGGGGCGCGTACCGGGGAGCTGTTTTTT
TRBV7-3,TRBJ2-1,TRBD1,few,CASSLSSGQANEQFF,TGTGCCAGCAGCTTAAGTTCGGGACAGGCCAATGAGCAGTTCTTC
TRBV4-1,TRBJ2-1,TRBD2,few,CASSQEGSGSSGEQFF,TGCGCCAGCAGCCAAGAGGGGAGCGGGAGCTCGGGTGAGCAGTTCTTC
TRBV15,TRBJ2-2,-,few,CATSRPRQALGVGELFF,TGTGCCACCAGCAGACCACGACAGGCCCTAGGGGTCGGGGAGCTGTTTTTT
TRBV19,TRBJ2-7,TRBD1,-,CASSARDSAVNF,TGTGCCAGTAGTGCACGGGACAGCGCCGTTAACTTC
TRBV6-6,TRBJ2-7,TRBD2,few,CASRPGGVTYEQYF,TGTGCCAGCAGACCCGGGGGGGTTACCTACGAGCAGTACTTC
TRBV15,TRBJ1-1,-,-,CATNKMNTEAFF,TGTGCCACCAACAAGATGAACACTGAAGCTTTCTTT
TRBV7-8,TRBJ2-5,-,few,CASSPEGSLETQYF,TGTGCCAGCAGCCCCGAGGGTAGCTTGGAGACCCAGTACTTC
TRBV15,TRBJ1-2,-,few,CATSSSMEAGYGYTF,TGTGCCACCAGCAGTTCCATGGAGGCGGGCTATGGCTACACCTTC
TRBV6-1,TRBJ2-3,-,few,CAISEIGYRTTDTQYF,TGTGCCATCAGTGAGATTGGGTACAGGACCACAGATACGCAGTATTTT
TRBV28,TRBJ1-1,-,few,CASSGGGPINTEAFF,TGTGCCAGCAGTGGGGGGGGACCGATAAACACTGAAGCTTTCTTT
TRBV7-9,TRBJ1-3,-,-,CASSLNGVTSGNTIYF,TGTGCCAGCAGCCTAAACGGGGTTACCTCTGGAAACACCATATATTTT
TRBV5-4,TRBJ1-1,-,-,CASRGGSMNTEAFF,TGTGCCAGCAGGGGGGGTTCCATGAACACTGAAGCTTTCTTT
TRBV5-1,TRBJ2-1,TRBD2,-,CASSVLSGAVGNEQFF,TGCGCCAGCAGCGTTCTTAGCGGGGCAGTAGGGAATGAGCAGTTCTTC
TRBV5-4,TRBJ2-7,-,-,CASSFYGSTGEQYF,TGTGCCAGCAGCTTCTACGGGAGTACAGGCGAGCAGTACTTC
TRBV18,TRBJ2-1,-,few,CASSPTTYNEQFF,TGTGCCAGCTCACCAACTACCTACAATGAGCAGTTCTTC
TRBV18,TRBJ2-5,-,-,CASSPGGRETQYF,TGTGCCAGCTCCCCTGGGGGCCGAGAGACCCAGTACTTC
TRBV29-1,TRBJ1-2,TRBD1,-,CSAVGQASNYGYTF,TGCAGCGCGGTGGGACAGGCCTCTAACTATGGCTACACCTTC
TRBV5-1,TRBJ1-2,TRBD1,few,CASSPETGVSYGYTF,TGCGCCAGCAGCCCGGAGACAGGGGTGAGCTATGGCTACACCTTC
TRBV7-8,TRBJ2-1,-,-,CASSRARSAVYNEQFF,TGTGCCAGCAGCCGCGCTAGATCGGCCGTTTACAATGAGCAGTTCTTC
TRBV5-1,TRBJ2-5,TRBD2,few,CASSLKTGGTQETQYF,TGCGCCAGCAGCTTGAAAACGGGAGGGACCCAAGAGACCCAGTACTTC
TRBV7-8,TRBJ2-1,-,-,CASSPSGWVNEQFF,TGTGCCAGCAGCCCCTCAGGGTGGGTCAATGAGCAGTTCTTC
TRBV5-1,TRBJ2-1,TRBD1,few,CASSLQGAEQFF,TGCGCCAGCAGCTTGCAGGGGGCCGAGCAGTTCTTC
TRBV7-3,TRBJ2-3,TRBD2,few,CASSSTSGTDTQYF,TGTGCCAGCAGCTCGACTAGCGGGACAGATACGCAGTATTTT
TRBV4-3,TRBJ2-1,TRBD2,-,CASSQGTSGNNEQFF,TGCGCCAGCAGCCAAGGGACTAGCGGAAACAATGAGCAGTTCTTC
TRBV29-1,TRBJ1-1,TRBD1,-,CSALNRGLVEAFF,TGCAGCGCATTAAACAGGGGATTGGTTGAAGCTTTCTTT
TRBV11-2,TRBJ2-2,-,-,CASSFLVQNTGELFF,TGTGCCAGCAGCTTTCTTGTACAGAACACCGGGGAGCTGTTTTTT
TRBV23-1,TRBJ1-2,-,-,CASITENYGYTF,TGCGCCAGCATAACTGAAAATTATGGCTACACCTTC
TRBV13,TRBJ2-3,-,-,CASSFQRADTQYF,TGTGCCAGCAGCTTTCAAAGAGCAGATACGCAGTATTTT
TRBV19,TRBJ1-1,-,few,CASTTSGRTEAFF,TGTGCCAGTACCACGAGCGGGCGCACTGAAGCTTTCTTT
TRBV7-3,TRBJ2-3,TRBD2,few,CASSLAGADTQYF,TGTGCCAGCAGCCTAGCGGGAGCAGATACGCAGTATTTT
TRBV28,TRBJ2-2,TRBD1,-,CASFQGDRATGELFF,TGTGCCAGCTTCCAGGGGGACAGGGCCACCGGGGAGCTGTTTTTT
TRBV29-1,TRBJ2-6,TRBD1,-,CSVRTGGSGANVLTF,TGCAGCGTCCGGACAGGGGGCTCTGGGGCCAACGTCCTGACTTTC
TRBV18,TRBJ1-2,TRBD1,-,CASSPGQGTDYGYTF,TGTGCCAGCTCGCCGGGACAGGGTACGGACTATGGCTACACCTTC
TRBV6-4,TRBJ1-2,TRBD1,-,CASSAHSEGAYGYTF,TGTGCCAGCAGTGCCCACTCTGAGGGGGCTTATGGCTACACCTTC
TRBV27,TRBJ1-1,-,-,CASSFLGGTEAFF,TGTGCCAGCAGTTTCTTGGGAGGCACTGAAGCTTTCTTT
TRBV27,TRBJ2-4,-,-,CASSLAGTKNIQYF,TGTGCCAGCAGTTTAGCGGGAACCAAAAACATTCAGTACTTC
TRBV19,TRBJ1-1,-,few,CASTLSTAWNTEAFF,TGTGCCAGTACCCTATCGACAGCCTGGAACACTGAAGCTTTCTTT
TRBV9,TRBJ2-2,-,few,CASSVAVGELFF,TGTGCCAGCAGCGTAGCAGTCGGGGAGCTGTTTTTT
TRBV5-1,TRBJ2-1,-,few,CASSLGREYNEQFF,TGCGCCAGCAGCTTGGGTCGGGAGTACAATGAGCAGTTCTTC
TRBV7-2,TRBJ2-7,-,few,CASSWSPASAYEQYF,TGTGCCAGCAGCTGGTCCCCAGCGAGTGCCTACGAGCAGTACTTC
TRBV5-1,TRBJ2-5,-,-,CASSSGTKGETQYF,TGCGCCAGCAGCTCCGGGACAAAGGGGGAGACCCAGTACTTC
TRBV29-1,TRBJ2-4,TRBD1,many,CSVIQGTAKNIQYF,TGCAGCGTCATACAGGGGACAGCCAAAAACATTCAGTACTTC
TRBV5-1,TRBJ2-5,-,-,CASSLQTAQETQYF,TGCGCCAGCAGCTTGCAAACAGCTCAAGAGACCCAGTACTTC
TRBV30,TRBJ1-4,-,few,CACVSGIWGEKLFF,TGTGCCTGCGTGTCAGGGATCTGGGGCGAAAAACTGTTTTTT
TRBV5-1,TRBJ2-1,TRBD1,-,CASSLVQGDNEQFF,TGCGCCAGCAGCTTAGTTCAGGGGGACAATGAGCAGTTCTTC
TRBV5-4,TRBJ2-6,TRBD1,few,CATPGGQPGANVLTF,TGTGCCACCCCAGGGGGCCAACCTGGGGCCAACGTCCTGACTTTC